The present T cell receptor (beta chain) was sequenced within a study of pediatric ulcerative colitis. Study-wide results and caveats: Clonal expansions reduced rectal repertoire diversity in acute severe colitis. Compared with controls, ulcerative colitis showed greater blood-rectum clone sharing.

Looked up from germline, CDR1 is MNHNS and CDR2 is SASEGT. This CDR3 has 17 amino acids. V was pared by 0 bases and J by 1 base, with 14 bases between. During colonoscopy, one to two rectal pinch biopsies were collected. No immunosuppressive drugs were given to ulcerative colitis patients before diagnostic colonoscopy. This clone was recorded a few times. The antigen remains undetermined. This table comes from immunoSEQ multiplex PCR, and its TCRdb copy is limited to in-frame clones, with some not included. The table has 18,000 or so clones, 74% seen once. The TCR sequence derives from a boy younger than 18 with moderate ulcerative colitis. The material sequenced was gut tissue. The V gene is TRBV6-1, the J gene TRBJ2-3; D perhaps matches TRBD2 (6 bases). This CDR3 reads CASSEAGGFGGTDTQYF. The CDR3 DNA sequence: TGTGCCAGCAGTGAAGCGGGGGGTTTCGGGGGCACAGATACGCAGTATTTT.